This paragraph reports one T cell receptor (beta chain). Other DNA sequences in this sample translate to the same CDR3. These data originate in a study of cytomegalovirus exposure and HLA in healthy donors. The CDR3 spans 17 residues. Germline CDR1 is SGHTA and CDR2 is FQGNSA. The V end was cut by 3 bases, the J end by 3 bases, with 17 bases between. The PCR used 60 Vbeta and 13 Jbeta primers. Profiled with immunoSEQ multiplex PCR; TCRdb holds only in-frame clones, not every one. The sample contains fewer than 150,000 clones, approximately 80% of which appear only once. This rearrangement joins TRBV7-2 to TRBJ1-4; D perhaps matches TRBD1 (6 bases). This sequence originates from a man in his forties or fifties in good health and CMV-seropositive. What was sequenced was PBMCs. The CDR3 sequence: CASSLGGGGLANEKLFF. The CDR3 region has the DNA TGTGCCAGCAGCTTGGGCGGCGGGGGGCTGGCTAATGAAAAACTGTTTTTT.